One sample yielded the 24 T cell receptor beta chains listed below, sequenced in a study of breast tumors, draining lymph nodes, adjacent tissues. The lymph nodes were axillary draining lymph nodes from breast cancer patients. MiXCR was run by TCRdb on the multiplex PCR reads, yielding one entry per CDR3 protein. Of about 140,000 distinct CDR3 sequences in the sample, around 24% were seen once. The sample consisted of axillary lymph node tissue. The receptor set was obtained from a female donor with breast cancer. Some clones in this sample may be carry-over from other donors' samples.

This clonotype was observed many times. The chain carries TRBV14 and TRBJ2-3; 8 nucleotides line up with TRBD1. V gave up 6 bases and J gave up 4 bases; unmatched junction bases: 9. Germline V gene sequence: CDR1 SGHDN, CDR2 FVKESK. The CDR3 runs to 15 residues. The CDR3 here is CASRAGGVISDTQYF. In DNA form, the CDR3 reads TGTGCCAGCAGAGCAGGGGGCGTAATCTCAGATACGCAGTATTTT. Looking up the rest from reference TRBV14 and TRBJ2-3 gives the full variable domain: EAGVTQFPSHSVIEKGQTVTLRCDPISGHDNLYWYRRVMGKEIKFLLHFVKESKQDESGMPNNRFLAERTGGTYSTLKVQPAELEDSGVYFCASRAGGVISDTQYFGPGTRLTVL.

This clonotype was detected many times. This chain links TRBV9 with TRBJ2-1; 8 positions agree with TRBD2. The trim removed 4 bases at V and 5 bases at J, leaving 5 bases unmatched. Germline V gene lookup returns CDR1 SGDLS and CDR2 YYNGEE. The CDR3 sequence is 14 residues long. The CDR3 is CASSPSGGDNEQFF. CDR3 nucleotides: TGTGCCAGCAGCCCTTCGGGAGGGGACAATGAGCAGTTCTTC.

The sample holds many counts of this clonotype. J is TRBJ2-3 and V is TRBV6-1, with D perhaps TRBD1 or TRBD2 (6 bases each). Germline CDR1 is MNHNS and CDR2 is SASEGT. Trimming shortened V by 2 bases and J by 1 base, and 13 bases separated the two germline ends. CDR3 length equals 16 residues. CDR3 region: CASSEIRGLGTDTQYF. DNA of the CDR3: TGTGCCAGCAGTGAAATACGGGGGCTAGGCACAGATACGCAGTATTTT.

This clonotype was detected ten times or more. The chain carries TRBV12-3 or TRBV12-4 and TRBJ1-5; tentative D call: TRBD1 (6 bases). The V and J ends lost 3 bases and 0 bases respectively, with 15 bases between them. The CDR3 is 17 residues long. The CDR3 is CASSLNRALYSNQPQHF. CDR3 DNA: TGTGCCAGCAGTTTGAACAGGGCCCTATATAGCAATCAGCCCCAGCATTTT.

With regard to this clonotype: One base away lies a much larger clone, so this may be a sequencing read error. V and J are TRBV19 and TRBJ2-1; D may be TRBD1 or TRBD2 (6 bases each). From germline, CDR1 is LNHDA and CDR2 SQIVND (reference sequence). CDR3 length equals 14 residues. The CDR3 loop is CASRRDTYYNEQLF. The DNA for the CDR3 is TGTGCCAGTAGGCGGGACACATACTACAATGAGCAGCTCTTC.

This clonotype was recorded many times. The rearrangement joins TRBV19 to TRBJ2-7, with 8 bases lining up with TRBD1. Germline CDR1 and CDR2: LNHDA and SQIVND (reference sequence). The CDR3 is 16 amino acids. J was trimmed by 4 bases and V by 5 bases; bases with no gene match: 13. The CDR3 protein is CASSLKPGQVGYEQYF. In DNA, the CDR3 is TGTGCCAGTAGTTTGAAACCGGGACAGGTGGGGTACGAGCAGTACTTC.

The chain is built from TRBV7-2 and TRBJ1-1; D call uncertain. V was pared by 3 bases and J by 5 bases, with 22 bases between. In germline, CDR1 is SGHTA, CDR2 FQGNSA. The CDR3 is 17 amino acids. In DNA form, the CDR3 reads TGTGCCAGCAGCTTCTACCTCCAAACCTCACGGGGTACTGAAGCTTTCTTT. Its protein is CASSFYLQTSRGTEAFF.

Many counts were recorded for this clonotype. V usage is TRBV9 and J usage is TRBJ2-1; D possibly matches TRBD1 or TRBD2 (5 bases each). The germline V gene encodes CDR1 SGDLS and CDR2 YYNGEE. CDR3 length: 13 residues. Trimming pared 0 bases from V and 9 bases from J, leaving 10 bases between. CDR3 nucleotides: TGTGCCAGCAGCGTAGCGTTCGGGACTGAGCAGTTCTTC. Protein sequence: CASSVAFGTEQFF.

This clonotype has ten or more counts. The V gene is TRBV9, the J gene TRBJ2-5, with TRBD1 identical over 7 bases. The CDR3 loop spans 14 amino acids. CDR1 SGDLS and CDR2 YYNGEE come from the germline V gene. V lost 0 bases and J lost 4; bases outside the gene matches: 3. For the CDR3, the DNA is TGTGCCAGCAGCGTAGGAAGGGGGCGAGAGACCCAGTACTTC. Its translation: CASSVGRGRETQYF.

At least ten counts were recorded for this clonotype. The rearrangement uses TRBV5-1 and TRBJ1-2; 9 bases map to TRBD1. Germline assignment: CDR1 SGHRS and CDR2 YFSETQ. This CDR3 has 15 amino acids. The V gene end was trimmed by 3 bases and the J gene end by 4 bases; junction bases not matched to a gene: 7. CDR3 sequence (DNA): TGCGCCAGCAGCTCCCGGACAGGGGAGGGCTATGGCTACACCTTC. It codes for CASSSRTGEGYGYTF.

Many counts were recorded for this clonotype. The rearrangement uses TRBV6-6 and TRBJ2-7, with 8 bases fitting TRBD1. CDR1 MNHNY and CDR2 SVGAGI come from the germline V gene (reference sequence). This CDR3 region has 15 residues. V shed 6 bases and J 1 base; nucleotides not matched to a gene: 8. The CDR3 sequence is CASSIGQGFSYEQYF. The CDR3 DNA follows: TGTGCCAGCAGCATCGGACAGGGTTTTTCCTACGAGCAGTACTTC.

This chain connects TRBV6-5 to TRBJ2-1; D is ambiguous. Looked up from germline, CDR1 is MNHEY and CDR2 is SVGAGI. V was shortened by 0 bases and J by 4 bases, with 10 bases between the two germline ends. The CDR3 runs to 15 residues. Here the CDR3 reads CASSYSPDPYNEQFF. The CDR3 bases are TGTGCCAGCAGTTACTCGCCCGACCCGTACAATGAGCAGTTCTTC.

This clonotype was observed many times. This chain joins TRBV24-1 and TRBJ2-7; D unclear. Trimming took 7 bases from V and 3 from J, leaving 3 bases between them. This CDR3 has 10 amino acids. The germline V gene encodes CDR1 KGHDR and CDR2 SFDVKD. The CDR3 coding sequence is TGTGCCACCAGGGGCTACGAGCAGTACTTC. Translated: CATRGYEQYF.

This clonotype was seen at least ten times. This chain connects TRBV6-2 or TRBV6-3 to TRBJ2-1, with TRBD2 identical over 15 bases. The CDR3 spans 18 residues. V shed 4 bases, J shed 0 bases, and the junction held 4 bases outside the gene matches. Germline CDR1 and CDR2: MNHEY and SVGEGT. Here the CDR3 reads CASSWGLAGGHSYNEQFF. The CDR3, as DNA: TGTGCCAGCAGTTGGGGACTAGCGGGAGGTCACTCCTACAATGAGCAGTTCTTC.

On this clonotype: Given a much more abundant clone one base away, this may be a read error. The genes are TRBV7-9 and TRBJ2-7; D assignment may be TRBD1 or TRBD2 (5 bases each). Per germline, CDR1 SEHNR and CDR2 FQNEAQ (reference sequence). The CDR3 spans 14 residues. CDR3 DNA sequence: TGTGTCAGCAGCGGTCCGGGACGGGGCTACGAGCAGTACTTC. As protein: CVSSGPGRGYEQYF.

This clonotype was seen more than once but under ten times. CDR3 sequence: CASSYEKPGQGMAGELFF. The CDR3 nucleotides read TGTGCCAGCAGTTACGAAAAGCCGGGACAGGGAATGGCCGGGGAGCTGTTTTTT. The V and J genes are TRBV6-5 and TRBJ2-2; the match to TRBD1 covers 9 bases. CDR1 MNHEY and CDR2 SVGAGI come from the germline V gene. The CDR3 totals 18 residues. V trimming: 2 bases; J trimming: 6 bases; junction bases outside the gene matches: 13.

The gene calls are TRBV4-2 and TRBJ2-7, with TRBD2 matching over 10 bases. The CDR3 totals 15 residues. The V gene's germline CDR1 is LGHNA and CDR2 YNFKEQ. The V and J ends lost 1 base and 3 bases, in that order; junction bases with no gene match: 3. CDR3 in amino acids: CASSQGTSGYYEQYF. The CDR3 DNA follows: TGTGCCAGCAGCCAAGGGACTAGCGGTTACTACGAGCAGTACTTC.

The chain recombines TRBV6-5 with TRBJ2-2; D not resolved. V lost 6 bases, J lost 6 bases, and 20 bases lay in between. CDR1 and CDR2 from the germline V gene are MNHEY and SVGAGI. CDR3 size: 16 residues. CDR3 region: CASSRGAVGSPGELFF. CDR3 DNA: TGTGCCAGCAGCCGAGGCGCGGTTGGGTCTCCCGGGGAGCTGTTTTTT.

Turning to this clonotype: A much bigger clone sits one base away, suggesting this may be a read error. The missing conserved phenylalanine or tryptophan at the end of this CDR3 makes a read error likely. This chain uses TRBV24-1 with TRBJ2-3, with 8 bases aligning to TRBD2. V shed 3 bases, J shed 3 bases, and the junction held 7 bases outside the gene matches. Germline loops: CDR1 KGHDR, CDR2 SFDVKD. The length of the CDR3 is 16 residues. CDR3 sequence reads: CATSDASGRGTDTQYS. The CDR3 nucleotides read TGTGCCACCAGTGATGCGAGCGGGAGAGGGACAGATACGCAGTATTCT.

Notes on this clonotype: This could be a read error, since a much larger clone is one nucleotide away. V and J are TRBV6-6 and TRBJ1-4; 7 bases map to TRBD1. Germline lookup yields CDR1 MNHNY and CDR2 SVGAGI (reference sequence). The CDR3 consists of 15 residues. This CDR3 reads CARSYSMTGSEKLFF. The CDR3 bases are TGTGCCCGCAGTTACTCAATGACAGGGAGTGAAAAACTGTTTTTT.

Of note for this clonotype: A read error may be the cause here, since a much bigger clone is one base away. The CDR3 nucleotides are TGTGCCAGCAGCTCCGGGACTAGCGGGAGGGCCGGGGAGCTGCTTTTT. Translation: CASSSGTSGRAGELLF. The chain has TRBV5-4 and TRBJ2-2; 16 bases are a match to TRBD2. From germline, CDR1 is SGHNT and CDR2 YYREEE (reference sequence). The CDR3 contains 16 residues.

This clonotype has just one count. Being one base from a much bigger clone, this may be a read error. The chain links TRBV12-3 or TRBV12-4 to TRBJ2-2; D may be TRBD1 or TRBD2 (5 bases each). This CDR3 region has 15 residues. CDR3: CASSLRQPDTGELSF. CDR3 DNA: TGTGCCAGCAGTTTAAGACAGCCGGACACCGGGGAGCTGTCTTTT.

In regard to this clonotype: This may be a read error: a much more frequent sequence differs by one nucleotide. This rearrangement joins TRBV2 to TRBJ2-1; 11 bases are a match to TRBD2. There are 14 residues in the CDR3. The ends lost 6 bases at V and 4 bases at J; junction bases unmatched: 2. Germline lookup yields CDR1 SNHLY and CDR2 FYNNEI. The chain's CDR3 is CASRTSGAYNEQFF. CDR3 sequence (DNA): TGTGCCAGCAGGACTAGCGGGGCGTACAATGAGCAGTTCTTC.

This clonotype was found many times. The chain is built from TRBV12-3 or TRBV12-4 and TRBJ2-2; 7 positions match TRBD1. V was clipped by 5 bases and J by 6 bases; unmatched bases: 6. This CDR3 is built from 14 residues. CDR3 bases: TGTGCCAGCAGTCCAAAGACAGGGCCCGGGGAGCTGTTTTTT. Its translation is CASSPKTGPGELFF.